What follows are 12 T cell receptor beta chains derived from one specimen sequenced in a study of cytomegalovirus exposure and HLA in healthy donors. 60 Vbeta and 13 Jbeta primers were used in PCR. Sequencing was performed with immunoSEQ multiplex PCR; in TCRdb, only in-frame clones are kept and a portion is missing. The data show 120,000 to 150,000 clones, with about 80% seen just once and under 2.5% held by the top ten. Sequences were obtained from PBMCs. The origin of the receptors is a man aged 25-45 years in good health and CMV-seronegative.

V and J are TRBV28 and TRBJ2-3, with 9 bases lining up with TRBD2. In germline, CDR1 is MDHEN, CDR2 SYDVKM. The CDR3 contains 15 residues. The ends lost 6 bases at V and 3 bases at J; junction bases unmatched: 7. CDR3 region: CASRDSGSRTDTQYF. The CDR3 DNA sequence: TGTGCCAGCAGAGATAGCGGGAGCCGTACAGATACGCAGTATTTT.

This clone was observed a handful of times. This chain joins TRBV2 and TRBJ1-5, with D possibly matching TRBD1 (6 bases). V lost 4 bases and J 7 bases, leaving 17 bases between the germline ends. In germline, CDR1 is SNHLY, CDR2 FYNNEI. This CDR3 region has 15 residues. In nucleotides, the CDR3 is TGTGCCAGCAGTGGAATTGGGGGGGCGGGGCAGCCCCAGCATTTT. Amino acids: CASSGIGGAGQPQHF.

The CDR3 coding sequence is TGTGCCTGGAGTCATGGAGGGAGTCGGGAAAAACTGTTTTTT. Residues: CAWSHGGSREKLFF. The chain recombines TRBV30 with TRBJ1-4; the D is unclear. V lost 2 bases to trimming and J lost 8 bases, with 15 bases between them. This CDR3 has 14 residues. Germline assignment: CDR1 GTSNPN and CDR2 SVGIG (reference sequence). The full variable domain, in which reference TRBV30 and TRBJ1-4 provide the parts outside the CDR3, is SQTIHQWPATLVQPVGSPLSLECTVEGTSNPNLYWYRQAAGRGLQLLFYSVGIGQISSEVPQNLSASRPQDRQFILSSKKLLLSDSGFYLCAWSHGGSREKLFFGSGTQLSVL.

The rearrangement uses TRBV19 and TRBJ2-5; D not resolved. CDR1 and CDR2 (germline): LNHDA, SQIVND (reference sequence). Trimming stripped 0 bases from V and 4 bases from J, with 3 bases between. The CDR3 totals 12 residues. CDR3 sequence (DNA): TGTGCCAGTAGTATAGACGGAGAGACCCAGTACTTC. Its translation is CASSIDGETQYF.

This clone appeared once. The chain uses TRBV6-5 and TRBJ2-7; TRBD1 agrees at 8 bases. Germline CDR1 MNHEY, CDR2 SVGAGI. The CDR3 extends over 14 amino acids. V lost 6 bases to trimming and J lost 4 bases; unmatched junction nucleotides: 8. CDR3 DNA sequence: TGTGCCAGCAGGACGGACAGGGTAGCGTACGAGCAGTACTTC. Amino acid sequence: CASRTDRVAYEQYF.

The V and J genes are TRBV27 and TRBJ2-1; D is possibly TRBD1 (6 bases). Germline V gives CDR1 MNHEY, CDR2 SMNVEV (reference sequence). Trimming took 8 bases from V and 5 from J, leaving 13 bases between them. This CDR3 spans 13 amino acids. In nucleotides, the CDR3 is TGTGCCAGCTGGAGGACAGAAAACAATGAGCAGTTCTTC. It codes for CASWRTENNEQFF.

The chain has TRBV29-1 and TRBJ2-2; D remains unclear. The CDR3 is 12 residues long. Germline values: CDR1 SQVTM, CDR2 ANQGSEA. Trimming took 4 bases from V and 4 from J, leaving 7 bases between them. The CDR3 loop is CSVGAVTGELFF. CDR3 sequence (DNA): TGCAGCGTTGGTGCAGTCACCGGGGAGCTGTTTTTT.

This chain uses TRBV7-2 with TRBJ2-2; no firm D call. V shed 1 base and J shed 8 bases, with 14 bases lying between them. The germline V gene has CDR1 SGHTA and CDR2 FQGNSA. The CDR3 has 15 amino acids. The CDR3 coding sequence is TGTGCCAGCAGCTTAGGAGCTCCTATTACGGGGGAGCTGTTTTTT. It encodes CASSLGAPITGELFF. Full variable domain (missing parts from reference TRBV7-2 and TRBJ2-2): GAGVSQSPSNKVTEKGKDVELRCDPISGHTALYWYRQSLGQGLEFLIYFQGNSAPDKSGLPSDRFSAERTGGSVSTLTIQRTQQEDSAVYLCASSLGAPITGELFFGEGSRLTVL.

The chain uses TRBV14 and TRBJ1-1; 9 bases match TRBD1. The CDR3 is 17 amino acids. Trimming cost V 4 bases and J 9 bases; bases outside gene matches: 18. Germline lookup yields CDR1 SGHDN and CDR2 FVKESK. CDR3 in DNA: TGTGCCAGCAGCCTGGGAACAGGGGGCCGGGGGAAGTTCAAAGCTTTCTTT. Translation gives CASSLGTGGRGKFKAFF.

The chain is built from TRBV2 and TRBJ2-4, with D possibly TRBD2 on 7 matching bases. Germline V gene data show CDR1 as SNHLY and CDR2 as FYNNEI. CDR3 length: 15 residues. The V gene lost 0 bases and the J gene lost 6 bases, with 12 bases spanning the gap. This chain's CDR3 is CASSEAGGPINIQYF. The CDR3, as DNA: TGTGCCAGCAGTGAAGCGGGGGGGCCGATAAACATTCAGTACTTC. The full variable domain, its missing parts supplied by reference TRBV2 and TRBJ2-4, is EPEVTQTPSHQVTQMGQEVILRCVPISNHLYFYWYRQILGQKVEFLVSFYNNEISEKSEIFDDQFSVERPDGSNFTLKIRSTKLEDSAMYFCASSEAGGPINIQYFGAGTRLSVL.

This chain connects TRBV29-1 to TRBJ1-1; 8 nucleotides match TRBD1. Germline CDR1 is SQVTM and CDR2 is ANQGSEA. The CDR3 extends over 16 amino acids. The ends lost 3 bases at V and 1 base at J; junction bases unmatched: 10. CDR3: CSVERAGGAKNTEAFF. The CDR3 DNA reads as TGCAGCGTTGAGAGGGCAGGGGGCGCAAAGAACACTGAAGCTTTCTTT.

DNA of the CDR3: TGCGCCAGCAGCACTTCGGGACAGCCAGGCGAGACCCAGTACTTC. It encodes CASSTSGQPGETQYF. This chain connects TRBV5-1 to TRBJ2-5; 7 bases align to TRBD1. CDR1 and CDR2 from the germline V gene are SGHRS and YFSETQ. The CDR3 runs to 15 residues. The ends lost 4 bases at V and 5 bases at J; junction bases unmatched: 11.